The clone carrying this T cell receptor beta chain was detected ten times or more. This record comes from a study of regulatory T cells in long-lasting Graves disease. Study background: With positive TSH receptor antibodies and over 5 years of antithyroid drugs, Graves' disease was considered persistent.

Libraries of TCR beta came from iRepertoire HTBI primers plus Arm-PCR of CDR3 regions. TCRdb processed the multiplex PCR reads anew with MiXCR; each CDR3 protein has one entry. The sample comprises about 300,000 distinct CDR3 sequences, 20% to 25% of which are singletons, and roughly 50% rests with the top ten. Time point indicated: persistent/refractory GD, antithyroid drugs over 5 years with positive TRAb. From PBMCs, RNA was extracted and then used to make the TCR library. The CDR3 extends over 15 amino acids. The trim removed 6 bases at V and 7 bases at J, leaving 14 bases unmatched. Germline V CDR1 and CDR2: DFQATT, SNEGSKA (reference sequence).

The chain links TRBV20-1 to TRBJ1-4; 7 nucleotides match TRBD1. The sequencing here drew on peripheral blood mononuclear cells (PBMCs), taken when the disease was refractory, from a patient treated with antithyroid drugs. This TCR derives from a female donor with Graves disease. The CDR3 DNA is TGCAGTGCCAGCACCGACAGGGCGGTCTTTGAAAAACTGTTTTTT. It codes for CSASTDRAVFEKLFF.